This TCR beta chain comes out of a study of blood T cell repertoires in COVID-19. Using immunoSEQ multiplex PCR, the repertoire was profiled, and TCRdb retains in-frame clones only, with some absent. The sample shows approximately 300,000 clones, roughly 84% of them seen only once. The V gene's germline CDR1 is SGHNT and CDR2 YENEEA. Deletions cut 3 bases from V and 0 bases from J, with 15 bases between. The CDR3 runs 17 residues. One Seattle source followed patients from active infection through their disease course. The clonotype was recovered from a person between 65 and 80 years old with COVID-19, enrolled during active disease. The sample consisted of peripheral blood. This rearrangement joins TRBV11-3 to TRBJ1-3, with D maybe TRBD1 (5 bases). The CDR3 spells CASSLGGSSGSGNTIYF. DNA of the CDR3: TGTGCCAGCAGCTTGGGGGGAAGTTCCGGCTCTGGAAACACCATATATTTT.